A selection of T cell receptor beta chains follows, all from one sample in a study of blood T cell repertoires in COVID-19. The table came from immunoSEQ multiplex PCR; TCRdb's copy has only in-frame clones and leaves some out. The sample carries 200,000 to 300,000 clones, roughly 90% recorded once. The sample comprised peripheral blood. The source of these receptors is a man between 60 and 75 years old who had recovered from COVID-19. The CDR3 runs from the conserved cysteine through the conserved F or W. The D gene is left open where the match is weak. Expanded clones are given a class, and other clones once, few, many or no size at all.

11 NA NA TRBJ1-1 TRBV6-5 TGTGCCAGCACCCAATACATTGAAGCTTTCTTT CASTQYIEAFF
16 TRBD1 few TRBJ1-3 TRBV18 TGTGCCAGCTCAACTGGACAGGGTCTGACTGGAAACACCATATATTTT CASSTGQGLTGNTIYF
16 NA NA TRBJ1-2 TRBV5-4 TGTGCCAGCAGCACTCGGACGGGCCGGGGGGACGGTGGCTACACCTTC CASSTRTGRGDGGYTF
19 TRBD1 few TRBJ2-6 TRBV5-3 TGTGCCAGAAGCCCGGAGTTGAGACAGGGGGCGAATGGGGCCAACGTCCTGACTTTC CARSPELRQGANGANVLTF
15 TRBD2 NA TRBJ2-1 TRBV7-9 TGTGCCAGCAGCTTACTAGCGGGGGCCCCCAATGAGCAGTTCTTC CASSLLAGAPNEQFF
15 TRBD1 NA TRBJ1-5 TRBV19 TGTGCCACCGAGGACAGGGGAGGGAGCAATCAGCCCCAGCATTTT CATEDRGGSNQPQHF
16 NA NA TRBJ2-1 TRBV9 TGTGCCAGCAGCATGAGGGGCGGGGAGGCTTTCAATGAGCAGTTCTTC CASSMRGGEAFNEQFF
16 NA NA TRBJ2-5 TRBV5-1 TGCGCCAGCAGCTTGGGTGTTGGGCAGGGGCAAGAGACCCAGTACTTC CASSLGVGQGQETQYF
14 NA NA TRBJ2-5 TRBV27 TGTGCCAGCAGACCGACAGCTTTCCAAGAGACCCAGTACTTC CASRPTAFQETQYF
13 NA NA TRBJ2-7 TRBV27 TGTGCCAGCAGTTTAACTACTAGCTTCGAGCAGTACTTC CASSLTTSFEQYF
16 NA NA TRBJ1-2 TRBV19 TGTGCCAGTAGTATGGAGACGGCCCTTGCTAACTATGGCTACACCTTC CASSMETALANYGYTF